This T cell receptor beta chain came from a study of blood T cell repertoires in COVID-19. As for the study in general: Samples taken during acute and convalescent COVID-19 were collected in the United States, Italy and Spain. T cells, B-cell-depleted T cells, or PBMCs provided the cDNA or gDNA that served as material.

Source study methods: Amplification of reference gene primers was used by the study to estimate nucleated cell counts. Repertoires were generated with immunoSEQ multiplex PCR, while TCRdb's copy carries only in-frame clones and drops some. That table furnishes V, J and clone size, whereas the DNA furnished D and trimming. The table shows about 350,000 clones, with roughly 89% occurring only once. Followed over time, Seattle patients had been enrolled while infection was active. This TCR was sampled from a woman between 55 and 75 years old with COVID-19, enrolled during active disease. Sequencing was done on a sample of peripheral blood.

In nucleotides, the CDR3 is TGCAGTGCTAGTGAGGTTAGCTCCTATAATTCACCCCTCCACTTT. Its protein product is CSASEVSSYNSPLHF. The chain recombines TRBV20-1 with TRBJ1-6; no definite D call. This CDR3 region has 15 residues. V was clipped by 3 bases and J by 0 bases, with 9 bases between them. CDR1 and CDR2 (germline): DFQATT, SNEGSKA (reference sequence).